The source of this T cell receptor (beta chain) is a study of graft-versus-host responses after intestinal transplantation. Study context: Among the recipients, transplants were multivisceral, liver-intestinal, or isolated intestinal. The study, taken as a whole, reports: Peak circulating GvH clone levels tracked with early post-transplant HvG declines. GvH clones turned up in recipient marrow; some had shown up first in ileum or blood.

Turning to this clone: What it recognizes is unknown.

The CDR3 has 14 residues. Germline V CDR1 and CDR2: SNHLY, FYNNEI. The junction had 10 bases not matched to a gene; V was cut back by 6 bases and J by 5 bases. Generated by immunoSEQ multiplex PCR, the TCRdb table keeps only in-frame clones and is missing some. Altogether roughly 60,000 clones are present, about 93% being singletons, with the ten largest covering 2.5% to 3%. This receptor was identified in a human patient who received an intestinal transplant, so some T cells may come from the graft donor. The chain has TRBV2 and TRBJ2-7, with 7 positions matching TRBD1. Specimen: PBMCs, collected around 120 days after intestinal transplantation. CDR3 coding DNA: TGTGCCAGCAGGAACCAGGACAGGCTCGACGAGCAGTACTTC. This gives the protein CASRNQDRLDEQYF. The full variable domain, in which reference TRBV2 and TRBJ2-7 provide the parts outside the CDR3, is EPEVTQTPSHQVTQMGQEVILRCVPISNHLYFYWYRQILGQKVEFLVSFYNNEISEKSEIFDDQFSVERPDGSNFTLKIRSTKLEDSAMYFCASRNQDRLDEQYFGPGTRLTVT.